The present T cell receptor beta chain was sequenced within a study of shared clonotypes between healthy human individuals. Generated by immunoSEQ multiplex PCR, the TCRdb table keeps only in-frame clones and is missing some. In the table there are around 600,000 clones, more than 95% of which are singletons. Trimming cost V 6 bases and J 0 bases; bases outside gene matches: 6. This CDR3 spans 15 amino acids. The germline gives CDR1 MNHEY, CDR2 SVGAGI. V and J are TRBV6-5 and TRBJ2-7, with 9 nucleotides matching TRBD2. What was sequenced was naive CD4+ T cells sorted from blood. As to subset: CD45RA+ positively selected. The source of this sequence is a woman under 40 in good health. The CDR3 spells CASSPLSGSSYEQYF. The CDR3 DNA reads as TGTGCCAGCAGCCCACTTAGCGGGAGCTCCTACGAGCAGTACTTC.